The 18 T cell receptor beta chains given below trace back to one sample, sequenced in a study of PD-1 blockade in classical Hodgkin lymphoma. Profiled with immunoSEQ multiplex PCR; TCRdb holds only in-frame clones, not every one. The profile shows about 14,000 clones, 78% of them singletons. Autologous stem cell transplantation was followed by relapse in every patient, and brentuximab vedotin exposure varied. The material sequenced was peripheral blood mononuclear cells (PBMCs), taken before the second cycle of nivolumab. All receptors derive from a human donor with classical Hodgkin lymphoma.

The V and J genes are TRBV10-2 and TRBJ2-7; 8 bases are a match to TRBD1. This CDR3 has 14 amino acids. The germline V gene has CDR1 WSHSY and CDR2 SAAADI. The V segment lost 0 bases and the J segment 2 bases; nucleotides outside the gene matches: 0. In DNA, the CDR3 is TGCGCCAGCAGTGAGTCGGGACAGGCCTACGAGCAGTACTTC. This encodes CASSESGQAYEQYF.

This clone was recorded a few times. V gene TRBV18 combines with J gene TRBJ1-5; no reliable D call. V dropped 10 bases and J dropped 0 bases, with 13 bases sitting between them. This CDR3 has 14 amino acids. Germline V gene data show CDR1 as KGHSH and CDR2 as LQKENI. The chain's CDR3 is CATSLVDSNQPQHF. CDR3 nucleotide sequence: TGTGCCACCTCTTTGGTGGATAGCAATCAGCCCCAGCATTTT. Together with reference TRBV18 and TRBJ1-5, the CDR3 gives the full variable domain: NAGVMQNPRHLVRRRGQEARLRCSPMKGHSHVYWYRQLPEEGLKFMVYLQKENIIDESGMPKERFSAEFPKEGPSILRIQQVVRGDSAAYFCATSLVDSNQPQHFGDGTRLSIL.

This chain uses TRBV15 with TRBJ1-3; D remains unclear. The germline V and J ends were trimmed by 3 bases and 4 bases, with 7 bases remaining between them. This CDR3 is 13 amino acids long. Germline lookup yields CDR1 LNHNV and CDR2 YYDKDF (reference sequence). DNA for the CDR3: TGTGCCACCAGCAGTCTCCAGGGAAACACCATATATTTT. This codes for CATSSLQGNTIYF.

The genes are TRBV10-3 and TRBJ1-3, with 8 bases matching TRBD1. The CDR3 totals 15 residues. J was trimmed by 0 bases and V by 8 bases; bases with no gene match: 6. CDR1 ENHRY and CDR2 SYGVKD come from the germline V gene. This chain's CDR3 is CAIGQGASSGNTIYF. Here the CDR3 DNA reads TGTGCCATCGGACAGGGCGCGAGCTCTGGAAACACCATATATTTT.

This clone showed up just once. The genes are TRBV7-2 and TRBJ2-1, with 7 bases matching TRBD1. The V segment lost 4 bases and the J segment 0 bases; nucleotides outside the gene matches: 3. Germline CDR1 reads SGHTA; CDR2 reads FQGNSA. This CDR3 comprises 15 residues. As DNA, the CDR3 is TGTGCCAGCAGCTCTACAGGGGCCTCCTACAATGAGCAGTTCTTC. Its translation is CASSSTGASYNEQFF.

The CDR3 loop reads CASSPSPGGVFSYEQYF. CDR3 coding DNA: TGTGCCAGCTCACCAAGCCCAGGGGGAGTTTTTTCCTACGAGCAGTACTTC. V and J are TRBV18 and TRBJ2-7; 7 bases line up with TRBD1. Germline V lookup: CDR1 KGHSH, CDR2 LQKENI. The V segment lost 2 bases and the J segment 1 base; nucleotides outside the gene matches: 11. The CDR3 consists of 17 residues.

The CDR3 sequence is CASSMEAQPQHF. The CDR3 nucleotides are TGTGCCAGTAGTATGGAAGCCCAGCCCCAGCATTTT. The chain joins TRBV19 to TRBJ1-5; D gene uncertain. Deletions cut 3 bases from V and 7 bases from J, with 7 bases between. From germline, CDR1 is LNHDA and CDR2 SQIVND (reference sequence). CDR3 length: 12 residues.

V gene TRBV4-3 combines with J gene TRBJ1-1, with 8 bases aligning to TRBD1. This CDR3 has 15 amino acids. V lost 1 base and J lost 1; bases outside the gene matches: 2. Germline-derived CDR1 and CDR2 are LGHNA and YSLEER. The CDR3 DNA follows: TGCGCCAGCAGCCAAGCGGACAGGGCGAACACTGAAGCTTTCTTT. Encoded protein: CASSQADRANTEAFF.

The CDR3 sequence is CASTQGAGYGYTF. As DNA, the CDR3 is TGTGCCAGCACCCAGGGGGCTGGGTATGGCTACACCTTC. This sequence joins TRBV28 and TRBJ1-2; the match to TRBD1 covers 8 bases. Germline V gives CDR1 MDHEN, CDR2 SYDVKM. This CDR3 is 13 amino acids long. V lost 7 bases, J lost 5 bases, and 6 bases stayed unmatched.

The V gene is TRBV7-2, the J gene TRBJ2-1, with no clear D. Germline V gene lookup returns CDR1 SGHTA and CDR2 FQGNSA. With 4 bases removed from V and 3 bases from J, the gap between germline ends came to 13 bases. This CDR3 region has 15 residues. DNA of the CDR3: TGTGCCAGCAGCTCGACAAAATTGATCTACAATGAGCAGTTCTTC. Amino acid sequence: CASSSTKLIYNEQFF.

The CDR3 nucleotides are TGCGCCAGCAGCCAAGATCTACCAGTCGTGAACACTGAAGCTTTCTTT. This encodes CASSQDLPVVNTEAFF. The chain carries TRBV4-3 and TRBJ1-1; D call uncertain. The V end was cut by 0 bases, the J end by 0 bases, with 11 bases between. Looked up from germline, CDR1 is LGHNA and CDR2 is YSLEER. This CDR3 contains 16 residues.

This clone showed up just a few times. The rearrangement links TRBV27 to TRBJ1-2; 7 positions match TRBD1. V lost 6 bases to trimming and J lost 7 bases; unmatched junction nucleotides: 11. The CDR3 totals 14 residues. The V gene's germline CDR1 is MNHEY and CDR2 SMNVEV (reference sequence). The CDR3 coding sequence is TGTGCCAGCAGCCGCCGACAGGGAATTTCTGGCTACACCTTC. Protein sequence: CASSRRQGISGYTF.

V and J are TRBV7-8 and TRBJ2-2; D is undetermined. The germline V and J ends were trimmed by 10 bases and 0 bases, with 9 bases remaining between them. This CDR3 has 13 amino acids. CDR1 and CDR2 (germline): SGHVS, FQNEAQ. CDR3 DNA: TGTGCCACCGACACCCCGAACACCGGGGAGCTGTTTTTT. Translation gives CATDTPNTGELFF.

The chain links TRBV13 to TRBJ1-5, with TRBD1 as a possible D gene (5 bases). This CDR3 contains 15 residues. The germline V gene encodes CDR1 PRHDT and CDR2 FYEKMQ (reference sequence). Trimming pared 5 bases from V and 3 bases from J, leaving 14 bases between. In DNA, the CDR3 is TGTGCCAGCAGCCTCCGGGGGGGGTTCAATCAGCCCCAGCATTTT. This translates into CASSLRGGFNQPQHF.

V gene TRBV7-9 combines with J gene TRBJ2-5; D is ambiguous. V dropped 2 bases and J dropped 2 bases, with 15 bases sitting between them. CDR1 is SEHNR, CDR2 FQNEAQ, per germline (reference sequence). The CDR3 spans 16 residues. CDR3 region: CASSLPIPFFQETQYF. In DNA form, the CDR3 reads TGTGCCAGCAGCTTACCCATTCCCTTTTTTCAAGAGACCCAGTACTTC. Drawing the rest from reference TRBV7-9 and TRBJ2-5, the complete variable domain is DTGVSQNPRHKITKRGQNVTFRCDPISEHNRLYWYRQTLGQGPEFLTYFQNEAQLEKSRLLSDRFSAERPKGSFSTLEIQRTEQGDSAMYLCASSLPIPFFQETQYFGPGTRLLVL.

J is TRBJ1-6 and V is TRBV28; D is undetermined. V was shortened by 2 bases and J by 10 bases, with 3 bases between the two germline ends. This CDR3 spans 11 amino acids. Looked up from germline, CDR1 is MDHEN and CDR2 is SYDVKM. The CDR3 loop is CASSLGSPLHF. The CDR3, as DNA: TGTGCCAGCAGTTTAGGATCACCCCTCCACTTT.

The chain carries TRBV5-1 and TRBJ1-1; TRBD1 might be the D (5 bases). Deletions cut 1 base from V and 6 bases from J, with 7 bases between. The germline V gene encodes CDR1 SGHRS and CDR2 YFSETQ. The CDR3 length is 12 residues. The CDR3 DNA reads as TGCGCCAGCAGCTTGCGAGGGGCTGAAGCTTTCTTT. Protein product: CASSLRGAEAFF.

Only a few counts were recorded for this clone. The chain joins TRBV7-6 to TRBJ2-5; no clear D gene. The V gene's germline CDR1 is SGHVS and CDR2 FNYEAQ. The CDR3 consists of 14 residues. V was pared by 3 bases and J by 5 bases, with 13 bases between. CDR3 coding DNA: TGTGCCAGCAGCTTTGGTAGCCCCGGGGAGACCCAGTACTTC. This sequence encodes CASSFGSPGETQYF.